Given below is one T cell receptor (beta chain) in context. This sample was included in a study of blood T cell repertoires in COVID-19. Germline V lookup: CDR1 SGHVS, CDR2 FNYEAQ. V shed 6 bases, J shed 0 bases, and the junction held 9 bases outside the gene matches. This CDR3 contains 16 residues. Generated by immunoSEQ multiplex PCR, the TCRdb table keeps only in-frame clones and is missing some. The data show 250,000 to 400,000 clones, 88% seen once. The sequence derives from a woman aged 25 to 39 with COVID-19, enrolled during active disease. The chain carries TRBV7-6 and TRBJ2-3, with TRBD2 matching over 7 bases. The sequenced material came from peripheral blood. The CDR3 nucleotides read TGTGCCAGCAGACCCCAGCGGGGAGCTAGCACAGATACGCAGTATTTT. This sequence encodes CASRPQRGASTDTQYF.